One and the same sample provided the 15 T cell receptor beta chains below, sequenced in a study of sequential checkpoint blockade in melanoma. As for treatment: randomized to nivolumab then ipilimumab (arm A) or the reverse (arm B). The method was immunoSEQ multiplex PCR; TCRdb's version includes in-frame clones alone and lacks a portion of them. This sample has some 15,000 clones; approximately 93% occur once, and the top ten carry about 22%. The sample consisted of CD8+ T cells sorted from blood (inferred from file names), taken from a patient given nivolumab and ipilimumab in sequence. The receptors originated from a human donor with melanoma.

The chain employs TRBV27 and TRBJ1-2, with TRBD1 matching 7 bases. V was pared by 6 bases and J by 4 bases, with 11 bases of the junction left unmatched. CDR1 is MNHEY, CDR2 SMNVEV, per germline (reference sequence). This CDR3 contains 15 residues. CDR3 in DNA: TGTGCCAGCAGCCCTTTGACAGGGTTTGGCTATGGCTACACCTTC. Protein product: CASSPLTGFGYGYTF.

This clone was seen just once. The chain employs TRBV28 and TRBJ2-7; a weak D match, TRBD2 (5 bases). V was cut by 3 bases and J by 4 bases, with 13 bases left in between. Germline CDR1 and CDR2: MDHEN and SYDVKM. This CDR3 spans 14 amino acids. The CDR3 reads CASSFGGRQYEQYV. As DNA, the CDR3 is TGTGCCAGCAGTTTTGGAGGCAGACAATACGAGCAGTACGTC.

This CDR3 reads CASSLGRGLNYEQYV. CDR3 nucleotide sequence: TGTGCCAGCAGTTTGGGCAGGGGGCTTAACTACGAGCAGTACGTC. V and J are TRBV28 and TRBJ2-7; 8 bases fit TRBD1. Germline CDR1 MDHEN, CDR2 SYDVKM. Trimming took 3 bases from V and 3 from J; bases not matched to a gene: 7. This CDR3 is 15 amino acids long.

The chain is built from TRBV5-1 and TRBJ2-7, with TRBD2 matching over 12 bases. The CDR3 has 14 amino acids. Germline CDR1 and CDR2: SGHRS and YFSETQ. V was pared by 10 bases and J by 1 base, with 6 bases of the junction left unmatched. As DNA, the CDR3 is TGCGCCTCTGGGACTAGCGGGCCGTCCTACGAGCAGTACTTC. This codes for CASGTSGPSYEQYF.

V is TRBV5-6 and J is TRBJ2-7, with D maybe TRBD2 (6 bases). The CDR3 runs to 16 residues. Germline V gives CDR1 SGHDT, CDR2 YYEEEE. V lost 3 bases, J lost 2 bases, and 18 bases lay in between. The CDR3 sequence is CASSSSTGLSTYEQYF. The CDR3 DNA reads TGTGCCAGCAGCTCCAGTACAGGACTATCGACCTACGAGCAGTACTTC.

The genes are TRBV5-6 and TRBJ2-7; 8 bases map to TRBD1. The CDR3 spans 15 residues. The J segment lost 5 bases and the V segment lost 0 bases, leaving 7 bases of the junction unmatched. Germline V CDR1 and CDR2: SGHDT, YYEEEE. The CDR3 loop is CASSLGQGRIDEQYF. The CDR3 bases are TGTGCCAGCAGCTTGGGACAGGGGCGGATCGACGAGCAGTACTTC.

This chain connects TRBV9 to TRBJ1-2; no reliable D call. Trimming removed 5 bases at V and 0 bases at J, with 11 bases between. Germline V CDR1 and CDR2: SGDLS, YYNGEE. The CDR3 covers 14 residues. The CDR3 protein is CASRSEVSNYGYTF. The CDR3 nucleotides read TGTGCCAGCAGATCTGAGGTTTCTAACTATGGCTACACCTTC.

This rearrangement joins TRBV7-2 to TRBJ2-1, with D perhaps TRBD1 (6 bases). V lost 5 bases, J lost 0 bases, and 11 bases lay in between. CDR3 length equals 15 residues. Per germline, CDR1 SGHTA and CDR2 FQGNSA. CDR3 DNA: TGTGCCAGCAGCAAAGGACAGAGCTCCTACAATGAGCAGTTCTTC. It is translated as CASSKGQSSYNEQFF.

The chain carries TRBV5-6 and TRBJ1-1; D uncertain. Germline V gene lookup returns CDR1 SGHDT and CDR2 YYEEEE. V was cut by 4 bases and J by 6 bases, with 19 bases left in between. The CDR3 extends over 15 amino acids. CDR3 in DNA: TGTGCCAGCAGCCCCGGGGTTCGGGCGGGTTCTGAAGCTTTCTTT. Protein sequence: CASSPGVRAGSEAFF.

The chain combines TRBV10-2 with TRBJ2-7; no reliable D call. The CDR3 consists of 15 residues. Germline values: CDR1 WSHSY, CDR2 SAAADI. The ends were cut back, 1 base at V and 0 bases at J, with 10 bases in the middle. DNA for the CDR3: TGCGCCAGCAGTGAGTTTGACTCGGGCTCCTACGAGCAGTACTTC. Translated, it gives CASSEFDSGSYEQYF.

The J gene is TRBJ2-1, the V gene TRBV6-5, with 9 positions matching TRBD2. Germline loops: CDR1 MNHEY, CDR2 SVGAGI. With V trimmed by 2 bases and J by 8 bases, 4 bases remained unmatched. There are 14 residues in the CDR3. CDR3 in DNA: TGTGCCAGCAGTTACGGCGGGGGGGGGTATGAGCAGTTCTTC. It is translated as CASSYGGGGYEQFF.

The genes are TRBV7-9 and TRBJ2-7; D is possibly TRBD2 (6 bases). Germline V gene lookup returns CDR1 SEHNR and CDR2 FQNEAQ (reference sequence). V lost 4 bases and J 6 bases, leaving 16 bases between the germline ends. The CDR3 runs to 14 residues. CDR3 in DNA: TGTGCCAGCAGCTCACACCCTCGGGACTCCGAGCAGTACTTC. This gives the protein CASSSHPRDSEQYF. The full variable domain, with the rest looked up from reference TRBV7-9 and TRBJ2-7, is DTGVSQNPRHKITKRGQNVTFRCDPISEHNRLYWYRQTLGQGPEFLTYFQNEAQLEKSRLLSDRFSAERPKGSFSTLEIQRTEQGDSAMYLCASSSHPRDSEQYFGPGTRLTVT.

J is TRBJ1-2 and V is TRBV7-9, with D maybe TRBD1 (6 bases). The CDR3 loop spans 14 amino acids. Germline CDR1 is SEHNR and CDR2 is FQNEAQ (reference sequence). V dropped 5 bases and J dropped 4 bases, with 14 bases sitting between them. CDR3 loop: CASSPLQGSYGYTF. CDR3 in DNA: TGTGCCAGCAGCCCGTTACAGGGTTCCTATGGCTACACCTTC. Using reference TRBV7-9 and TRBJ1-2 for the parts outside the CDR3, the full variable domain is DTGVSQNPRHKITKRGQNVTFRCDPISEHNRLYWYRQTLGQGPEFLTYFQNEAQLEKSRLLSDRFSAERPKGSFSTLEIQRTEQGDSAMYLCASSPLQGSYGYTFGSGTRLTVV.

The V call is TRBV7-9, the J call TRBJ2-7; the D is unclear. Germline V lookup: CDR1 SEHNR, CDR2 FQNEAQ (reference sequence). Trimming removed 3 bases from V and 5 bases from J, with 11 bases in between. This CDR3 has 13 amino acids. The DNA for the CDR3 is TGTGCCAGCAGCTTCGAGCCTTCAAACGAGCAGTACTTC. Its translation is CASSFEPSNEQYF.

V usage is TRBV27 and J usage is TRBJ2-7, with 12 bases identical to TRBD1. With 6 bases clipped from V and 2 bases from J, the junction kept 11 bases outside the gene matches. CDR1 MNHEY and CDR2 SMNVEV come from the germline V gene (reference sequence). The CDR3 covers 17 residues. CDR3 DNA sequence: TGTGCCAGCAGACCGGGACAGGGGGCGCGGACGACCTACGAGCAGTACTTC. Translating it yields CASRPGQGARTTYEQYF.